Each of the 23 T cell receptor beta chains below was sequenced from the same sample in a study of T cell responses to AZD1222 COVID-19 vaccine. The method was immunoSEQ multiplex PCR; TCRdb's version includes in-frame clones alone and lacks a portion of them. The sample records roughly 160,000 clones, more than 85% being singletons. The specimen comprised peripheral blood, sampled on day 0 of AZD1222 vaccination. Receptors originate from an adult in good health.

The CDR3: CASSLVGVSPYEQYF. Written as DNA, the CDR3 is TGCGCCAGCAGCTTGGTGGGGGTATCGCCCTACGAGCAGTACTTC. The V and J genes are TRBV5-1 and TRBJ2-7, with D perhaps being TRBD1 or TRBD2 (5 bases each). Trimming took 0 bases from V and 2 from J, leaving 12 bases between them. CDR1 SGHRS and CDR2 YFSETQ come from the germline V gene. This CDR3 has 15 residues.

This rearrangement joins TRBV5-1 to TRBJ2-7; D uncertain. Germline CDR1 SGHRS, CDR2 YFSETQ. The CDR3 runs 15 residues. Trimming pared 0 bases from V and 0 bases from J, leaving 10 bases between. The CDR3 DNA reads as TGCGCCAGCAGCTTGGACCAGGTGAGCTCCTACGAGCAGTACTTC. Its protein product is CASSLDQVSSYEQYF.

The chain recombines TRBV11-2 with TRBJ1-6; 8 bases fit TRBD1. Germline CDR1 and CDR2: SGHAT and FQNNGV. This CDR3 contains 15 residues. The trim removed 1 base at V and 8 bases at J, leaving 4 bases unmatched. The CDR3 coding sequence is TGTGCCAGCAGCTTAGCAGGGGGCGCCTATTCACCCCTCCACTTT. Translated, it gives CASSLAGGAYSPLHF.

The chain couples TRBV5-8 to TRBJ1-5; no clear D gene. V lost 4 bases and J 7 bases, leaving 12 bases between the germline ends. CDR1 is SGHTS, CDR2 YDEGEE, per germline. CDR3 size: 13 residues. CDR3 sequence (DNA): TGTGCCAGCAGCGGAGAGACCCACCAGCCCCAGCATTTT. This encodes CASSGETHQPQHF. The full variable domain, with the rest looked up from reference TRBV5-8 and TRBJ1-5, is EAGVTQSPTHLIKTRGQQATLRCSPISGHTSVYWYQQALGLGLQFLLWYDEGEERNRGNFPPRFSGRQFPNYSSELNVNALELEDSALYLCASSGETHQPQHFGDGTRLSIL.

This chain links TRBV24-1 with TRBJ2-5, with D possibly matching TRBD2 (6 bases). Germline V lookup: CDR1 KGHDR, CDR2 SFDVKD. V was shortened by 11 bases and J by 5 bases, with 14 bases between the two germline ends. The CDR3 has 12 amino acids. The CDR3, as DNA: TGTGCCATCGGGTCGGGACTCGAGACCCAGTACTTC. Its protein is CAIGSGLETQYF.

In its sample, this clone was seen once. The chain uses TRBV6-5 and TRBJ1-1; D ambiguous. CDR1 MNHEY and CDR2 SVGAGI come from the germline V gene. The length of the CDR3 is 15 residues. Trimming removed 0 bases at V and 4 bases at J, with 12 bases between. The CDR3 nucleotides read TGTGCCAGCAGTTACTCCCCACTCTTGGCCACTGAAGCTTTCTTT. Protein: CASSYSPLLATEAFF.

The chain is built from TRBV19 and TRBJ1-5; no firm D call. CDR3 length: 16 amino acids. V lost 5 bases, J lost 0 bases, and 14 bases lay in between. CDR1 is LNHDA and CDR2 is SQIVND in the germline V gene (reference sequence). The CDR3 DNA reads TGTGCCAGTAGTCCCGACCTGTGGCGTAGCAATCAGCCCCAGCATTTT. It yields the protein CASSPDLWRSNQPQHF.

This chain uses TRBV6-5 with TRBJ1-5, with 7 bases fitting TRBD1. Germline CDR1 and CDR2: MNHEY and SVGAGI. CDR3 length: 16 residues. V gave up 0 bases and J gave up 9 bases; unmatched junction bases: 11. The CDR3 nucleotides read TGTGCCAGCAGTTACTCCACACCTATTAGGGGGCGGCCCCAGCATTTT. It codes for CASSYSTPIRGRPQHF.

V usage is TRBV6-5 and J usage is TRBJ1-1; TRBD1 is a possible D gene (5 bases). Germline CDR1 is MNHEY and CDR2 is SVGAGI. The CDR3 length is 14 residues. V dropped 0 bases and J dropped 3 bases, with 8 bases sitting between them. CDR3 bases: TGTGCCAGCAGTTACTCGCGGGGGTACACTGAAGCTTTCTTT. Its protein product is CASSYSRGYTEAFF.

This chain links TRBV30 with TRBJ1-5, with D possibly being TRBD1 (5 bases). This CDR3 is built from 15 residues. V lost 4 bases, J lost 1 base, and 14 bases lay in between. The germline CDR1 and CDR2 sequences are GTSNPN and SVGIG (reference sequence). CDR3 sequence: CAWTKGRLSNQPQHF. CDR3 nucleotides: TGTGCCTGGACTAAGGGGCGCCTAAGCAATCAGCCCCAGCATTTT.

The V gene is TRBV2, the J gene TRBJ1-3; D is undetermined. Trimming removed 0 bases from V and 12 bases from J, with 12 bases in between. The CDR3 is 13 amino acids. Germline V CDR1 and CDR2: SNHLY, FYNNEI. The CDR3: CASSEAVVRGIYF. The CDR3 region has the DNA TGTGCCAGCAGTGAAGCTGTCGTCCGGGGCATATATTTT.

The chain carries TRBV4-2 and TRBJ1-1, with 11 positions matching TRBD1. CDR3 length: 17 amino acids. The germline gives CDR1 LGHNA, CDR2 YNFKEQ. V dropped 1 base and J dropped 5; count of bases not matched to a gene: 9. CDR3 residues: CASSQGAWTGGGTEAFF. The DNA for the CDR3 is TGTGCCAGCAGCCAAGGCGCTTGGACAGGGGGCGGAACTGAAGCTTTCTTT.

The V and J genes are TRBV9 and TRBJ2-1; possibly TRBD2 for D (7 bases). V lost 2 bases and J lost 2, with 11 bases in between. Germline-derived CDR1 and CDR2 are SGDLS and YYNGEE. The CDR3 consists of 15 residues. The chain's CDR3 is CASSVGGQTYNEQFF. In DNA, the CDR3 is TGTGCCAGCAGCGTCGGGGGGCAAACCTACAATGAGCAGTTCTTC. The complete variable domain, with remaining parts taken from reference TRBV9 and TRBJ2-1, reads DSGVTQTPKHLITATGQRVTLRCSPRSGDLSVYWYQQSLDQGLQFLIQYYNGEERAKGNILERFSAQQFPDLHSELNLSSLELGDSALYFCASSVGGQTYNEQFFGPGTRLTVL.

V usage is TRBV10-2 and J usage is TRBJ1-5, with unresolved D. The CDR3 runs to 14 residues. The germline V gene has CDR1 WSHSY and CDR2 SAAADI. V was shortened by 0 bases and J by 7 bases, with 10 bases between the two germline ends. The chain's CDR3 is CASSESPGNQPQHF. The CDR3 DNA reads TGCGCCAGCAGTGAGTCGCCGGGGAACCAGCCCCAGCATTTT.

J is TRBJ2-1 and V is TRBV24-1, with D perhaps TRBD1 (5 bases). The V end lost 5 bases, the J end lost 4 bases, and 17 bases lay between the germline ends. In germline, CDR1 is KGHDR, CDR2 SFDVKD. The CDR3 length is 16 residues. The CDR3 bases are TGTGCCACCAGTGCAGGGTATAGGGTGGGATACAATGAGCAGTTCTTC. It codes for CATSAGYRVGYNEQFF.

This chain uses TRBV27 with TRBJ2-7; possible D gene TRBD1, 6 bases. The length of the CDR3 is 14 residues. V was clipped by 4 bases and J by 0 bases, with 10 bases between them. Looked up from germline, CDR1 is MNHEY and CDR2 is SMNVEV (reference sequence). In nucleotides, the CDR3 is TGTGCCAGCAGTTGGCGAGGGGGCTCCTACGAGCAGTACTTC. This sequence encodes CASSWRGGSYEQYF.

The chain combines TRBV19 with TRBJ2-1; a weak D match, TRBD2 (5 bases). The CDR3 covers 14 residues. Germline V gene lookup returns CDR1 LNHDA and CDR2 SQIVND (reference sequence). Trimming cost V 2 bases and J 3 bases, with 8 bases left between them. The CDR3 DNA reads TGTGCCAGTAGTATACTCGGGGACTACAATGAGCAGTTCTTC. Protein product: CASSILGDYNEQFF.

This chain joins TRBV18 and TRBJ1-1; TRBD1 is a possible D gene (5 bases). The CDR3 runs 15 residues. Germline assignment: CDR1 KGHSH and CDR2 LQKENI. Trimming took off 1 base at V and 3 bases at J, with 12 bases between the two ends. The CDR3 DNA reads TGTGCCAGCTCACCACGGGCAGGGTGGGACACTGAAGCTTTCTTT. Residues: CASSPRAGWDTEAFF.

The gene calls are TRBV10-2 and TRBJ2-2, with TRBD2 matching over 12 bases. There are 19 residues in the CDR3. V lost 0 bases and J lost 2; bases outside the gene matches: 7. Germline loops: CDR1 WSHSY, CDR2 SAAADI. This chain's CDR3 is CASSESSLAGGPNTGELFF. The CDR3 bases are TGCGCCAGCAGTGAGTCGAGCCTAGCGGGGGGGCCTAACACCGGGGAGCTGTTTTTT.

The rearrangement joins TRBV19 to TRBJ1-1, with D possibly matching TRBD1 (5 bases). The CDR3 totals 13 residues. Germline lookup yields CDR1 LNHDA and CDR2 SQIVND (reference sequence). V was shortened by 7 bases and J by 3 bases, with 12 bases between the two germline ends. CDR3 in DNA: TGTGCCAGTATGAGGGGAGGGCACACTGAAGCTTTCTTT. Protein product: CASMRGGHTEAFF.

J is TRBJ2-7 and V is TRBV7-3; D ambiguous. Germline lookup yields CDR1 SGHTA and CDR2 FQGTGA. Trimming removed 2 bases at V and 3 bases at J, with 8 bases between. The CDR3 is 13 amino acids. CDR3 residues: CASSLYGNYEQYF. In nucleotides, the CDR3 is TGTGCCAGCAGCTTATATGGCAACTACGAGCAGTACTTC.

V and J are TRBV6-5 and TRBJ2-7, with TRBD1 matching 8 bases. The CDR3 length is 14 residues. V trimming: 6 bases; J trimming: 3 bases; junction bases outside the gene matches: 7. The V gene's germline CDR1 is MNHEY and CDR2 SVGAGI. CDR3 loop: CASSITGGNYEQYF. In DNA, the CDR3 is TGTGCCAGCAGCATTACAGGGGGAAACTACGAGCAGTACTTC.

V usage is TRBV4-2 and J usage is TRBJ2-3, with 11 bases identical to TRBD2. CDR1 and CDR2 (germline): LGHNA, YNFKEQ. The CDR3 is 17 residues long. V shed 4 bases, J shed 0 bases, and the junction held 6 bases outside the gene matches. CDR3 DNA: TGTGCCAGCAGCCTCACCGGGACTAGCGGCAGCACAGATACGCAGTATTTT. Translating gives CASSLTGTSGSTDTQYF.